The source of this T cell receptor beta chain is a study of T cell changes during pregnancy in multiple sclerosis. Here immunoSEQ multiplex PCR was the method, and the copy in TCRdb shows in-frame clones only, minus some. The table lists about 74,000 clones, more than 85% of them singletons, with around 3.2% in the top ten. The germline V gene encodes CDR1 KGHSH and CDR2 LQKENI. Trimming took 6 bases from V and 1 from J, leaving 11 bases between them. The CDR3 consists of 14 residues. The sequences come from peripheral blood, collected before pregnancy. The chain recombines TRBV18 with TRBJ2-3, with D perhaps matching TRBD1 (5 bases). The sequence derives from a female donor with multiple sclerosis, enrolled in a pregnancy study. The CDR3 protein is CASSQTVGTDTQYF. CDR3 sequence (DNA): TGTGCCAGCTCCCAGACAGTGGGCACAGATACGCAGTATTTT.